These T cell receptor beta chains were read from a single sample in a study of preoperative IRX-2 immunotherapy in early breast cancer. Clones were sequenced by immunoSEQ multiplex PCR, and TCRdb holds only the in-frame ones, with some missing. The table lists 40,000 to 45,000 clones, about 94% of them singletons, with 1.6% in the top ten. The sample here was tumor tissue, taken after IRX-2 immunotherapy. These receptors all come from a human donor with breast cancer. CDR3s include the opening cysteine and the closing phenylalanine or tryptophan. A D gene is named only where the DNA matches it firmly. Size values are once, few and many counts, or a class for expanded clones, and some rows have none.

TRBV4-3	.	TRBD1	TRBJ2-2	TGCGCCAGCAGCCGGACTGGGGGACAGGTGGCCTCCGGGGAGCTGTTTTTT	CASSRTGGQVASGELFF
TRBV4-1	.	TRBD1	TRBJ2-2	TGCGCCAGCAGCCAAGAAAACGACAGGGCGGGCGGGGAGCTGTTTTTT	CASSQENDRAGGELFF
TRBV9	.	.	TRBJ1-1	TGTGCCAGCAGCCCTCGAATAGGGATCACTGAAGCTTTCTTT	CASSPRIGITEAFF
TRBV7-9	.	TRBD2	TRBJ2-4	TGTGCCAGCAGCTTAGCAGGGGAGGGTGACATTCAGTACTTC	CASSLAGEGDIQYF
TRBV5-4	once	.	TRBJ2-1	TGTGCCAGCAGCTTGGCGTCGGACAGCTACAATGAGCAGTTCTTC	CASSLASDSYNEQFF
TRBV27	.	.	TRBJ1-1	TGTGCCAGCAGCCTAGCCGGGGCTCGTACTGAAGCTTTCTTT	CASSLAGARTEAFF
TRBV10-3	.	TRBD1	TRBJ2-7	TGTGCCATCAGTGTAAGGACAGGGTCCCACGAGCAGTACTTC	CAISVRTGSHEQYF
TRBV27	.	TRBD1	TRBJ2-7	TGTGCCAGCAGTTTAACAACAGGGGTACCACCCTACGAGCAGTACTTC	CASSLTTGVPPYEQYF
TRBV18	.	.	TRBJ1-6	TGTGCCAGCTCACCACGCCAGGGCGATAATTCACCCCTCCACTTT	CASSPRQGDNSPLHF
TRBV7-8	.	TRBD2	TRBJ2-1	TGTGCCAGCAGCCCCCGGCGGCTAGCGGGGTCTGAGCAGTTCTTC	CASSPRRLAGSEQFF
TRBV7-2	.	.	TRBJ2-7	TGTGCCAGCAGCTTAACGCCTCTCCACGAGCAGTACTTC	CASSLTPLHEQYF
TRBV9	.	.	TRBJ1-3	TGTGCCAGCAGCCCGACCCCAGGAACCTCTGGAAACACCATATATTTT	CASSPTPGTSGNTIYF
TRBV29-1	.	TRBD2	TRBJ2-3	TGCAGCGCCCCCGGGACTAGCGGGAGGGCCACAGATACGCAGTATTTT	CSAPGTSGRATDTQYF
TRBV13	.	.	TRBJ1-6	TGTGCCAGCAGCCCGGGGATAGAGTATAATTCACCCCTCCACTTT	CASSPGIEYNSPLHF
TRBV7-2	once	.	TRBJ1-2	TGTGCCAGCAGCTTAGAGAGGGAAGGGGACTACACCTTC	CASSLEREGDYTF
TRBV21-1	once	.	TRBJ1-6	TGTGCCAGCAGCAAATACGTGGCGGTCGATTATAATTCACCCCTCCACTTT	CASSKYVAVDYNSPLHF
TRBV28	once	.	TRBJ2-5	TGTGCCAGCACCCAGGCACAAGAGACCCAGTACTTC	CASTQAQETQYF
TRBV2	.	.	TRBJ1-2	TGTGCCAGCAGGACGATAAGGCCCGGGGTAGGGGGTAACTATGGCTACACCTTC	CASRTIRPGVGGNYGYTF
TRBV5-1	.	TRBD1	TRBJ1-4	TGCGCCAGCAGCGGCCGGGACAGCCTTAATGAAAAACTGTTTTTT	CASSGRDSLNEKLFF
TRBV9	.	.	TRBJ1-5	TGTGCCAGCAGCCCCAGCGGGGGTCAGCCCCAGCATTTT	CASSPSGGQPQHF
TRBV4-1	once	TRBD1	TRBJ1-5	TGCGCCAGCAGCCCTCATTTAGGACAGGGCCAACAGCCCCAGCATTTT	CASSPHLGQGQQPQHF
TRBV19	.	.	TRBJ1-2	TGTGCCAGTAACCTTAACCTCGGGAGGAACTATGGCTACACCTTC	CASNLNLGRNYGYTF